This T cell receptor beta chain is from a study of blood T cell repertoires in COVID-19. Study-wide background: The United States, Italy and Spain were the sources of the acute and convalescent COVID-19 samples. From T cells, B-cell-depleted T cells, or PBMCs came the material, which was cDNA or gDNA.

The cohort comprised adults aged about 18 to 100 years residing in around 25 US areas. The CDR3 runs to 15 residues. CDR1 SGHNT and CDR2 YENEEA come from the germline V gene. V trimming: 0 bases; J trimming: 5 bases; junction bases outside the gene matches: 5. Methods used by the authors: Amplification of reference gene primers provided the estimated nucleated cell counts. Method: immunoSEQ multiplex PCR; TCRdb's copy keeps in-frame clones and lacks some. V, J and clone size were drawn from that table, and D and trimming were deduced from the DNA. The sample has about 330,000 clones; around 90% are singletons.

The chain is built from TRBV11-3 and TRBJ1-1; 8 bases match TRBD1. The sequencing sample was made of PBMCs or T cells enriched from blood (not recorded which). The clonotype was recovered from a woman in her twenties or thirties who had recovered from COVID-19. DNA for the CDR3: TGTGCCAGCAGCTTAGAGGGCAGGGGGCCGACTGAAGCTTTCTTT. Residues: CASSLEGRGPTEAFF.